The TCR beta chain under discussion was sequenced for a study of shared clonotypes between healthy human individuals. This clone has a count of ten or more. Its target is not known. Trimming removed 8 bases from V and 4 bases from J, with 14 bases in between. This CDR3 contains 13 residues. Germline values: CDR1 SGHDT, CDR2 YYEEEE. General study points: The study found about 5% of naive CD4 clonotypes shared across several donors.

It was 150 to 200 ng DNA, 31,000 or so T cell genomes, that sorted-subset replicate PCRs used. Original data processing: Filtering differed because ImmunoSEQ produced junction-only sequences that carried no quality scores. Sequencing used immunoSEQ multiplex PCR; TCRdb keeps in-frame clones, though not all of them. V, J and clone size are those of that table, while D and trimming were read from the DNA. The table shows roughly 640,000 clones, with 74% occurring only once. Source material: memory CD4+ T cells sorted from blood. The sample's subset: CD45RA-negative fraction. The receptor was derived from a woman in her twenties or thirties in good health. The chain has TRBV5-6 and TRBJ2-3; D unclear. The DNA for the CDR3 is TGTGCCAGTCAGCTTGTAGCCTCAGATACGCAGTATTTT. Translating gives CASQLVASDTQYF.